Below are 26 T cell receptor beta chains sequenced from a single sample in a study of OX40 agonist ivuxolimab in advanced cancers. Sequencing used immunoSEQ multiplex PCR; TCRdb keeps in-frame clones, though not all of them. Of more than 45,000 clones in the sample, roughly 90% were seen once. The specimen comprised CD4+ or CD8+ T cells sorted from blood, sampled in a trial of the OX40 agonist ivuxolimab. Receptors originate from an adult with an advanced solid tumor such as melanoma, head and neck, liver or kidney cancer.

The chain couples TRBV29-1 to TRBJ2-1; 9 bases map to TRBD2. CDR3 length: 14 amino acids. With 6 bases clipped from V and 0 bases from J, the junction kept 3 bases outside the gene matches. In germline, CDR1 is SQVTM, CDR2 ANQGSEA. The CDR3 region has the DNA TGCAGCGTGGCGGGGGGGTTCTCCTACAATGAGCAGTTCTTC. It yields the protein CSVAGGFSYNEQFF.

As to this clone: This specimen includes other DNA sequences encoding the same CDR3. The chain is built from TRBV19 and TRBJ2-2, with D possibly being TRBD1 (5 bases). With 5 bases removed from V and 6 bases from J, the gap between germline ends came to 10 bases. This CDR3 is built from 13 residues. CDR1 is LNHDA and CDR2 is SQIVND in the germline V gene (reference sequence). This CDR3 reads CASSFRVAGELFF. In DNA, the CDR3 is TGTGCCAGTAGTTTCAGGGTGGCCGGGGAGCTGTTTTTT.

This clone was detected once. The chain carries TRBV7-9 and TRBJ1-5; 8 nucleotides agree with TRBD1. Germline CDR1 is SEHNR and CDR2 is FQNEAQ (reference sequence). The CDR3 length is 15 residues. J gave up 5 bases and V 5 bases, and 8 bases lay outside the gene matches. The CDR3 loop reads CASSQDRESDQPQHF. DNA for the CDR3: TGTGCCAGCAGCCAGGACAGGGAAAGCGATCAGCCCCAGCATTTT.

The rearrangement joins TRBV27 to TRBJ2-1; 10 positions match TRBD2. The V gene's germline CDR1 is MNHEY and CDR2 SMNVEV (reference sequence). CDR3 size: 15 residues. With V trimmed by 5 bases and J by 2 bases, 3 bases remained unmatched. The CDR3 here is CASSPSGGAYNEQFF. The DNA of the CDR3 is TGTGCCAGCAGTCCAAGCGGGGGGGCCTACAATGAGCAGTTCTTC.

The chain joins TRBV6-5 to TRBJ1-1; D is possibly TRBD1 (5 bases). CDR3 size: 11 residues. From germline, CDR1 is MNHEY and CDR2 SVGAGI. The V gene lost 2 bases and the J gene lost 8 bases, with 6 bases spanning the gap. The CDR3 here is CASSYGAEAFF. CDR3 nucleotides: TGTGCCAGCAGTTACGGGGCAGAAGCTTTCTTT.

The gene calls are TRBV2 and TRBJ1-1; D may be TRBD1 (5 bases). CDR1 and CDR2 from the germline V gene are SNHLY and FYNNEI. V lost 8 bases and J lost 11, with 21 bases in between. This CDR3 comprises 13 residues. The CDR3 DNA reads as TGTGCCAGCTCCTGGGAGGGACCCTTGGGGGCTTTCTTT. Its protein product is CASSWEGPLGAFF.

This rearrangement joins TRBV29-1 to TRBJ2-7; D call uncertain. Germline V gene lookup returns CDR1 SQVTM and CDR2 ANQGSEA. The CDR3 is 12 amino acids. Trimming took off 4 bases at V and 6 bases at J, with 13 bases between the two ends. CDR3 sequence reads: CSVAGWPGEQYF. DNA of the CDR3: TGCAGCGTTGCCGGGTGGCCAGGCGAGCAGTACTTC.

The rearrangement joins TRBV28 to TRBJ2-7; tentatively, D is TRBD1 (7 bases). This CDR3 is built from 15 residues. V was shortened by 2 bases and J by 0 bases, with 11 bases between the two germline ends. Germline assignment: CDR1 MDHEN and CDR2 SYDVKM. The CDR3 nucleotides read TGTGCCAGCAGTTTAGCGGGACAGAGCTCCTACGAGCAGTACTTC. Protein sequence: CASSLAGQSSYEQYF. Using reference TRBV28 and TRBJ2-7 for the parts outside the CDR3, the full variable domain is DVKVTQSSRYLVKRTGEKVFLECVQDMDHENMFWYRQDPGLGLRLIYFSYDVKMKEKGDIPEGYSVSREKKERFSLILESASTNQTSMYLCASSLAGQSSYEQYFGPGTRLTVT.

This chain connects TRBV11-3 to TRBJ2-7; D gene uncertain. Trimming stripped 2 bases from V and 2 bases from J, with 19 bases between. The CDR3 runs to 17 residues. From germline, CDR1 is SGHNT and CDR2 YENEEA. The CDR3: CASSLLFSDRVAYEQYF. In DNA, the CDR3 is TGTGCCAGCAGCTTACTCTTTAGTGATAGGGTAGCCTACGAGCAGTACTTC.

This chain links TRBV4-1 with TRBJ2-3, with 7 bases fitting TRBD1. J gave up 0 bases and V 4 bases, and 7 bases lay outside the gene matches. Germline CDR1 and CDR2: MGHRA and YSYEKL. The CDR3 length is 16 residues. DNA for the CDR3: TGCGCCAGCAGCCGACAGGGAAGGGGAAGCACAGATACGCAGTATTTT. It is translated as CASSRQGRGSTDTQYF.

This clone was seen only once. This sequence joins TRBV4-1 and TRBJ2-2; maybe TRBD2 (6 bases). CDR3 size: 14 residues. CDR1 MGHRA and CDR2 YSYEKL come from the germline V gene. V was trimmed by 4 bases and J by 1 base, leaving 7 bases between them. CDR3 bases: TGCGCCAGCAGCCCGGGACTGAACACCGGGGAGCTGTTTTTT. Translation: CASSPGLNTGELFF.

V is TRBV29-1 and J is TRBJ1-2, with D unresolved. Germline CDR1 is SQVTM and CDR2 is ANQGSEA. Trimming stripped 4 bases from V and 6 bases from J, with 18 bases between. This CDR3 contains 14 residues. The CDR3 sequence is CSVVAGGGYNGYTF. DNA for the CDR3: TGCAGCGTTGTAGCGGGTGGCGGGTATAATGGCTACACCTTC.

In DNA form, the CDR3 reads TGTGCCAGCAGTTTTTTCCGATCGGAGGGCAGCCCCGGGGAGACCCAGTACTTC. This codes for CASSFFRSEGSPGETQYF. The chain joins TRBV27 to TRBJ2-5, with a weak D call TRBD2 (6 bases). V lost 3 bases and J lost 5, with 25 bases in between. This CDR3 comprises 18 residues. The germline V gene encodes CDR1 MNHEY and CDR2 SMNVEV (reference sequence).

This chain uses TRBV6-5 with TRBJ2-1; 10 bases align to TRBD1. The CDR3 contains 15 residues. The trim removed 2 bases at V and 4 bases at J, leaving 2 bases unmatched. Germline CDR1 reads MNHEY; CDR2 reads SVGAGI. The CDR3 protein is CASSYPGQGYNEQFF. CDR3 DNA: TGTGCCAGCAGTTACCCGGGACAGGGGTACAATGAGCAGTTCTTC.

In DNA form, the CDR3 reads TGTGCCAGCGGGGGGGACTCCCCGCGCACAGATACGCAGTATTTT. Translated: CASGGDSPRTDTQYF. This chain connects TRBV9 to TRBJ2-3, with TRBD2 matching over 7 bases. Germline V gene sequence: CDR1 SGDLS, CDR2 YYNGEE. The CDR3 has 15 amino acids. With 7 bases clipped from V and 1 base from J, the junction kept 9 bases outside the gene matches.

This clone was detected once. V gene TRBV6-5 combines with J gene TRBJ2-7; D is undetermined. The CDR3 consists of 13 residues. Deletions cut 8 bases from V and 4 bases from J, with 15 bases between. Looked up from germline, CDR1 is MNHEY and CDR2 is SVGAGI. The CDR3 region has the DNA TGTGCCAGCTGGGATACCCGGTCGTACGAGCAGTACTTC. Its translation is CASWDTRSYEQYF.

V usage is TRBV15 and J usage is TRBJ2-5; D gene uncertain. Near its end, the DNA agrees better with TRBJ2-7, so the J call may be wrong. Germline CDR1 reads LNHNV; CDR2 reads YYDKDF (reference sequence). There are 13 residues in the CDR3. This chain's CDR3 is CATSSESRYEQYF. CDR3 nucleotide sequence: TGTGCCACCAGCAGCGAATCCCGCTACGAGCAGTACTTC.

This clone has a single count. This rearrangement joins TRBV7-9 to TRBJ2-1; D is unresolved. In germline, CDR1 is SEHNR, CDR2 FQNEAQ (reference sequence). The ends were cut back, 4 bases at V and 7 bases at J, with 20 bases in the middle. The CDR3 consists of 16 residues. The CDR3 here is CASSSNQLRTDNEQFF. DNA of the CDR3: TGTGCCAGCAGCTCCAACCAGCTTCGGACGGATAATGAGCAGTTCTTC.

In this sample, this clone turned up a few times. This sequence joins TRBV13 and TRBJ2-7, with TRBD1 as a possible D gene (6 bases). Between the trimmed V and J ends, which lost 5 bases and 1 base, there was a span of 15 bases. The CDR3 has 15 residues. Germline values: CDR1 PRHDT, CDR2 FYEKMQ (reference sequence). CDR3 amino acids: CASSPRDTQSYEQYF. The CDR3 DNA sequence: TGTGCCAGCAGCCCCCGGGACACCCAGTCCTACGAGCAGTACTTC.

About this clone itself: The same CDR3 can be traced to other DNA sequences in this sample. J is TRBJ2-3 and V is TRBV7-3; 8 nucleotides line up with TRBD2. From germline, CDR1 is SGHTA and CDR2 FQGTGA. J lost 3 bases, V lost 5 bases, and 7 bases had no gene match. The CDR3 extends over 15 amino acids. The CDR3 region is CASSLWGGGTDTQYF. In DNA form, the CDR3 reads TGTGCCAGCAGCCTCTGGGGCGGGGGGACAGATACGCAGTATTTT.

The rearrangement joins TRBV11-2 to TRBJ2-1; D call uncertain. The CDR3 is 12 amino acids. Trimming stripped 5 bases from V and 6 bases from J, with 8 bases between. Germline V lookup: CDR1 SGHAT, CDR2 FQNNGV. The CDR3 loop reads CASSLIANEQFF. CDR3 sequence (DNA): TGTGCCAGCAGCCTTATAGCCAATGAGCAGTTCTTC.

The chain links TRBV30 to TRBJ2-5, with D possibly TRBD2 on 6 matching bases. Deletions cut 7 bases from V and 9 bases from J, with 18 bases between. Germline V gives CDR1 GTSNPN, CDR2 SVGIG (reference sequence). The CDR3 is 12 amino acids. The CDR3 sequence: CAYSEGPGAQYF. CDR3 sequence (DNA): TGTGCCTACTCAGAGGGGCCGGGGGCCCAGTACTTC.

This chain uses TRBV2 with TRBJ2-7, with no clear D. Per the germline V gene, CDR1 is SNHLY and CDR2 is FYNNEI. The V gene lost 6 bases and the J gene lost 1 base, with 10 bases spanning the gap. The CDR3 totals 13 residues. CDR3 bases: TGTGCCAGCAGGGCGTCGGATTCCTACGAGCAGTACTTC. Its translation is CASRASDSYEQYF.

CDR3 sequence: CASSLAASYEQYF. CDR3 coding DNA: TGCGCCAGCAGCTTGGCGGCCAGCTACGAGCAGTACTTC. The chain couples TRBV5-1 to TRBJ2-7; D ambiguous. CDR1 SGHRS and CDR2 YFSETQ come from the germline V gene. Between the trimmed V and J ends, which lost 0 bases and 3 bases, there was a span of 7 bases. CDR3 length: 13 residues.

The V gene is TRBV9, the J gene TRBJ2-1; D ambiguous. V was shortened by 4 bases and J by 0 bases, with 11 bases between the two germline ends. The length of the CDR3 is 15 residues. CDR1 SGDLS and CDR2 YYNGEE come from the germline V gene. The DNA for the CDR3 is TGTGCCAGCAGCCCCAGCAGGAGCTCCTACAATGAGCAGTTCTTC. Its protein is CASSPSRSSYNEQFF.

The chain joins TRBV7-9 to TRBJ1-2, with 8 bases matching TRBD1. Germline loops: CDR1 SEHNR, CDR2 FQNEAQ (reference sequence). Germline trimming cut 4 bases from V and 2 bases from J; bases unmatched to any gene: 9. This CDR3 contains 16 residues. The CDR3 reads CASSSERQGWNYGYTF. The CDR3 DNA reads TGTGCCAGCAGCTCGGAAAGACAGGGGTGGAACTATGGCTACACCTTC.